This T cell receptor (beta chain) was documented in a study of identical twins. Overall study findings and caveats: Cross-sectional statistical analysis, not tracking of the same donors, underpinned the conclusions. Out-of-frame beta chain sequences displayed weaker excess sharing between twins.

With template switching, a universal primer site was added, and the cDNA carried unique molecular identifiers. MiXCR, run by TCRdb on the 5' RACE reads, gives a single entry per CDR3 protein. Of around 1.7 million distinct CDR3 sequences in the sample, around 29% were seen once. Regarding this clonotype: As yet, its antigen is unknown.

The V and J ends lost 5 bases and 0 bases respectively, with 22 bases between them. CDR3 length: 18 amino acids. Germline V CDR1 and CDR2: SEHNR, FQNEAQ (reference sequence). The sequenced sample consisted of cord blood. V and J are TRBV7-9 and TRBJ1-2; D is perhaps TRBD1 (5 bases). This receptor was identified in a newborn girl in good health. The CDR3 protein is CASSRHLQVPTPNYGYTF. Written as DNA, the CDR3 is TGTGCCAGCAGCAGACATCTACAGGTCCCAACTCCTAACTATGGCTACACCTTC.